Listed here are 16 T cell receptor beta chains from one sample, sequenced in a study of blood T cells in healthy people across ages. Primers used in a second PCR of roughly 7 to 12 cycles were a sample-barcoded 5' primer and a J-beta primer mix. Using its own MiXCR run on the 5' RACE reads, TCRdb lists one record per CDR3 protein. The sample holds under 850,000 distinct CDR3 sequences, roughly 34% seen once. The source material was blood. The receptors were sampled from a man between 18 and 29 years old in good health.

V is TRBV5-1 and J is TRBJ2-1, with D possibly called TRBD1 or TRBD2 (5 bases each). V was trimmed by 2 bases and J by 2 bases, leaving 8 bases between them. The CDR3 covers 14 residues. The germline gives CDR1 SGHRS, CDR2 YFSETQ. Here the CDR3 reads CASSFMGAYNEQFF. DNA for the CDR3: TGCGCCAGCAGCTTTATGGGGGCCTACAATGAGCAGTTCTTC. The full variable domain, with the rest looked up from reference TRBV5-1 and TRBJ2-1, is KAGVTQTPRYLIKTRGQQVTLSCSPISGHRSVSWYQQTPGQGLQFLFEYFSETQRNKGNFPGRFSGRQFSNSRSEMNVSTLELGDSALYLCASSFMGAYNEQFFGPGTRLTVL.

V gene TRBV29-1 combines with J gene TRBJ2-5, with D perhaps TRBD1 or TRBD2 (6 bases each). V was cut by 0 bases and J by 11 bases, with 22 bases left in between. Germline-derived CDR1 and CDR2 are SQVTM and ANQGSEA. CDR3 length: 15 amino acids. CDR3 loop: CSVEEVRGLYNEQYF. CDR3 DNA: TGCAGCGTTGAAGAGGTCAGGGGACTCTACAATGAGCAGTACTTC.

Only a few counts were recorded for this clonotype. The chain links TRBV7-9 to TRBJ2-2, with a possible D match to TRBD1 (6 bases). V was trimmed by 2 bases and J by 7 bases, leaving 11 bases between them. The CDR3 spans 14 residues. Germline loops: CDR1 SEHNR, CDR2 FQNEAQ (reference sequence). In nucleotides, the CDR3 is TGTGCCAGCAGCTTATTGGGGGCCGGCGGGGAGCTGTTTTTT. This sequence encodes CASSLLGAGGELFF.

The chain employs TRBV28 and TRBJ2-3, with a possible D match to TRBD1 (6 bases). Per the germline V gene, CDR1 is MDHEN and CDR2 is SYDVKM. This CDR3 contains 13 residues. V was cut by 11 bases and J by 0 bases, with 12 bases left in between. The CDR3 reads CAGQTASTDTQYF. The CDR3 bases are TGTGCCGGACAGACAGCTAGCACAGATACGCAGTATTTT.

The chain recombines TRBV21-1 with TRBJ2-4; the table's D call, TRBD2, has no DNA check behind it. TRBV21-1 has pseudogene status. The CDR3 is made up of 19 amino acids. CDR3 coding DNA: TGTGCCAGCAGCAAGCGACCGGGGGGAGGCACCGAGGCCAAAAACATTCAGTACTTC. Protein: CASSKRPGGGTEAKNIQYF.

The V gene is TRBV3-1, the J gene TRBJ2-3; possible D gene TRBD2, 5 bases. V lost 1 base, J lost 3 bases, and 11 bases lay in between. The germline CDR1 and CDR2 sequences are LGHDT and YNNKEL (reference sequence). The CDR3 runs to 15 residues. Here the CDR3 reads CASSQGPTGTDTQYF. In DNA form, the CDR3 reads TGTGCCAGCAGCCAAGGCCCGACGGGAACAGATACGCAGTATTTT.

The rearrangement joins TRBV20-1 to TRBJ1-1; D uncertain. This CDR3 is 11 amino acids long. Per the germline V gene, CDR1 is DFQATT and CDR2 is SNEGSKA (reference sequence). The V end lost 3 bases, the J end lost 5 bases, and 7 bases lay between the germline ends. The CDR3 spells CSASDGTEAFF. CDR3 sequence (DNA): TGCAGTGCTAGTGATGGGACTGAAGCTTTCTTT.

The genes are TRBV6-1 and TRBJ2-7; D may match TRBD1 or TRBD2 (6 bases each). The germline V gene encodes CDR1 MNHNS and CDR2 SASEGT. This CDR3 is 17 amino acids long. V was cut by 0 bases and J by 3 bases, with 18 bases left in between. CDR3 residues: CASSEARGRGGLYEQYF. The CDR3 coding sequence is TGTGCCAGCAGTGAAGCGCGGGGCAGGGGAGGCCTCTACGAGCAGTACTTC.

The J gene is TRBJ2-5, the V gene TRBV12-3 or TRBV12-4; 7 bases are a match to TRBD1. This CDR3 comprises 17 residues. Losses at the gene ends were 5 bases for V and 3 bases for J; bases not matched to a gene: 15. The CDR3, as DNA: TGTGCCAGCAGTCCAGATTTCCGGGACAGTAAAAAAGAGACCCAGTACTTC. Its translation is CASSPDFRDSKKETQYF.

The chain employs TRBV4-3 and TRBJ2-3; D is perhaps TRBD1 (6 bases). This CDR3 is built from 10 residues. Looked up from germline, CDR1 is LGHNA and CDR2 is YSLEER. Trimming left V 4 bases short and J 14 bases short, with 10 bases between. CDR3 region: CASSPRQVYF. The CDR3 nucleotides read TGCGCCAGCAGCCCTAGACAGGTGTATTTT.

Only a few counts were recorded for this clonotype. CDR3 bases: TGCGCCAGCAGCTTGGGCTTGACAGTCGACTATGGCTACACCTTC. Residues: CASSLGLTVDYGYTF. V is TRBV5-1 and J is TRBJ1-2, with TRBD1 as a possible D gene (5 bases). The CDR3 is 15 residues long. Germline CDR1 reads SGHRS; CDR2 reads YFSETQ. Trimming stripped 0 bases from V and 3 bases from J, with 12 bases between.

There are a few counts of this clonotype. The gene calls are TRBV6-2 or TRBV6-3 and TRBJ1-2; no clear D. Germline CDR1 reads MNHEY; CDR2 reads SVGEGT. V was trimmed by 7 bases and J by 5 bases, leaving 8 bases between them. This CDR3 region has 11 residues. The CDR3 loop is CASNGRYGYTF. The CDR3, as DNA: TGTGCCAGCAATGGACGGTATGGCTACACCTTC.

The rearrangement links TRBV6-5 to TRBJ2-5, with TRBD2 identical over 7 bases. The CDR3 is 13 residues long. CDR1 is MNHEY, CDR2 SVGAGI, per germline. After removal of 6 bases from V and 1 base from J, the junction contained 2 bases not matched to a gene. The CDR3 DNA reads as TGTGCCAGCAGCGGGAGGTTCCAAGAGACCCAGTACTTC. It codes for CASSGRFQETQYF.

About this clonotype: Because the CDR3's place on the DNA is in doubt, the DNA is left out and the CDR3 is given as listed by TCRdb. V and J are TRBV6-2 or TRBV6-3 and TRBJ2-1; the table's TRBD2 call for D was not verified on the DNA. Per germline, CDR1 MNHEY and CDR2 SVGEGT. The CDR3 totals 15 residues, both ends included. The CDR3 here is CASSYVASGNNERFF.

Written as DNA, the CDR3 is TGTGCCAGCAGCCAACCGGGACAGATCTACGAGCAGTACTTC. It translates to CASSQPGQIYEQYF. This rearrangement joins TRBV3-1 to TRBJ2-5; 7 bases line up with TRBD1. The J call is uncertain, as TRBJ2-7 better fits the DNA end. The CDR3 has 14 amino acids. Germline CDR1 LGHDT, CDR2 YNNKEL (reference sequence).

A word on this clonotype: Since a much larger clone is just one base distant, this may be a read error. Written as DNA, the CDR3 is TGCGCCAGCAGCCTAGCCGGGGGGCAAGACAATGAGCAGTACTTC. Translated: CASSLAGGQDNEQYF. This chain joins TRBV4-3 and TRBJ2-5, with a possible D match to TRBD2 (7 bases). Germline lookup yields CDR1 LGHNA and CDR2 YSLEER. The CDR3 runs 15 residues. Trimming stripped 4 bases from V and 11 bases from J, with 23 bases between.